Shown below are 15 T cell receptor beta chains from a single sample sequenced in a study of blood T cell repertoires in COVID-19 (dated by TCRdb to between 2020 and 2021). The method behind the library was the immunoSEQ multiplex PCR assay. What TCRdb holds here is the immuneACCESS table cut down to in-frame rearrangements. Part of the clones is not present; checked against another copy, under half of the missing clones reflect an unresolved V gene, and the others are unexplained. The sample yields 150,000 or so clones; about 82% were counted once. Around 4.8% of the sample is in the top ten clones. Sequenced input: peripheral blood. The receptors stem from a woman older than 75 with active or convalescent COVID-19.

The gene calls are TRBV19 and TRBJ1-2; 7 bases align to TRBD1. V lost 3 bases, J lost 4 bases, and 14 bases stayed unmatched. Germline V gene lookup returns CDR1 LNHDA and CDR2 SQIVND (reference sequence). The CDR3 has 17 residues. Here the CDR3 DNA reads TGTGCCAGTAGTATGCAGCAGGGACAGCCGAGGGGCTATGGCTACACCTTC. It is translated as CASSMQQGQPRGYGYTF.

The chain recombines TRBV19 with TRBJ1-1, with D perhaps matching TRBD1 (6 bases). Trimming stripped 5 bases from V and 2 bases from J, with 12 bases between. The CDR3 is made up of 14 amino acids. The germline V gene has CDR1 LNHDA and CDR2 SQIVND (reference sequence). Here the CDR3 DNA reads TGTGCCAGTAGTTCCCGGACAGACAACACTGAAGCTTTCTTT. Amino acid sequence: CASSSRTDNTEAFF.

This clone came up a few times. The rearrangement joins TRBV5-4 to TRBJ1-2, with TRBD1 matching 9 bases. This CDR3 region has 16 residues. Germline V gives CDR1 SGHNT, CDR2 YYREEE (reference sequence). With 4 bases clipped from V and 4 bases from J, the junction kept 11 bases outside the gene matches. In DNA, the CDR3 is TGTGCCAGCAGCGTGGACAGGGGACGGGTCGGCTATGGCTACACCTTC. This codes for CASSVDRGRVGYGYTF.

The chain links TRBV3-1 (or the pseudogene TRBV3-2) to TRBJ2-7, with D hard to call. CDR1 LGHDT and CDR2 YNNKEL come from the germline V gene (reference sequence). Trimming left V 1 base short and J 3 bases short, with 4 bases between. The CDR3 has 12 residues. The CDR3 is CASSQGVYEQYF. The DNA of the CDR3 is TGTGCCAGCAGCCAAGGCGTCTACGAGCAGTACTTC.

The chain combines TRBV19 with TRBJ2-2; no reliable D call. Trimming shortened V by 3 bases and J by 4 bases, and 9 bases separated the two germline ends. The CDR3 loop spans 14 amino acids. Germline CDR1 is LNHDA and CDR2 is SQIVND (reference sequence). CDR3 sequence reads: CASSILARTGELFF. The CDR3 DNA sequence: TGTGCCAGTAGTATTCTGGCCCGCACCGGGGAGCTGTTTTTT.

On this clone: At one end, the junction sequence differs from germline, possibly due to a read error. The chain carries TRBV2 and TRBJ2-7; D remains unclear. Germline loops: CDR1 SNHLY, CDR2 FYNNEI. The CDR3 is made up of 14 amino acids. CDR3 sequence: CASSEASIPYEQYF. CDR3 nucleotide sequence: TGTGCCAGCAGCGAAGCCAGTATACCCTACGAGCAGTACTTC.

This clone was found a few times. The V gene is TRBV5-5, the J gene TRBJ2-5, with 7 bases identical to TRBD2. V lost 3 bases to trimming and J lost 4 bases; unmatched junction nucleotides: 12. CDR1 SGHKS and CDR2 YYEKEE come from the germline V gene (reference sequence). The CDR3 totals 16 residues. The CDR3 bases are TGTGCCAGCAGCTCCACTAGCGCGAGGTTGTTAGAGACCCAGTACTTC. Translated, it gives CASSSTSARLLETQYF. Combining the CDR3 with reference TRBV5-5 and TRBJ2-5 gives the whole variable domain DAGVTQSPTHLIKTRGQQVTLRCSPISGHKSVSWYQQVLGQGPQFIFQYYEKEERGRGNFPDRFSARQFPNYSSELNVNALLLGDSALYLCASSSTSARLLETQYFGPGTRLLVL.

This chain connects TRBV29-1 to TRBJ2-3; D is perhaps TRBD2 (5 bases). The CDR3 covers 14 residues. The V gene's germline CDR1 is SQVTM and CDR2 ANQGSEA. Trimming pared 4 bases from V and 2 bases from J, leaving 13 bases between. This CDR3 reads CSVVPRGATDTQYF. Here the CDR3 DNA reads TGCAGCGTTGTCCCCCGGGGAGCCACAGATACGCAGTATTTT.

V and J are TRBV5-5 and TRBJ2-3, with no clear D. The CDR3 totals 17 residues. Per the germline V gene, CDR1 is SGHKS and CDR2 is YYEKEE (reference sequence). Trimming cost V 4 bases and J 2 bases, with 20 bases left between them. The CDR3 nucleotides read TGTGCCAGCAGCAACATGCAATCTCGTCCCTCCACAGATACGCAGTATTTT. Translation: CASSNMQSRPSTDTQYF.

To note about this clone: A junction boundary mismatches the germline segment, possibly from a read error. The rearrangement uses TRBV2 and TRBJ1-5, with D tentatively TRBD1 (5 bases). Germline V gene sequence: CDR1 SNHLY, CDR2 FYNNEI. CDR3 length equals 15 residues. CDR3 DNA sequence: TGTGCCAGCAGCTCCGGGACTGAAAGCAGTCAGCCCCAGCATTTT. Its protein is CASSSGTESSQPQHF.

The chain combines TRBV9 with TRBJ1-2, with 8 positions matching TRBD1. The CDR3 is 14 amino acids. The V gene's germline CDR1 is SGDLS and CDR2 YYNGEE. V lost 0 bases, J lost 7 bases, and 5 bases stayed unmatched. The CDR3 DNA sequence: TGTGCCAGCAGCGTAGCGCCAGGGGGCTCTGGCTACACCTTC. Its translation: CASSVAPGGSGYTF. Drawing the rest from reference TRBV9 and TRBJ1-2, the complete variable domain is DSGVTQTPKHLITATGQRVTLRCSPRSGDLSVYWYQQSLDQGLQFLIQYYNGEERAKGNILERFSAQQFPDLHSELNLSSLELGDSALYFCASSVAPGGSGYTFGSGTRLTVV.

V gene TRBV10-2 combines with J gene TRBJ1-1; D uncertain. The V end lost 10 bases, the J end lost 0 bases, and 15 bases lay between the germline ends. This CDR3 is built from 14 residues. Germline CDR1 WSHSY, CDR2 SAAADI. Here the CDR3 reads CATLRGLLNTEAFF. CDR3 nucleotides: TGCGCCACCCTGAGAGGACTCCTGAACACTGAAGCTTTCTTT.

This clone turned up a few times. The chain is built from TRBV5-1 and TRBJ2-1, with 9 bases matching TRBD1. V was clipped by 0 bases and J by 8 bases; unmatched bases: 6. This CDR3 region has 15 residues. Looked up from germline, CDR1 is SGHRS and CDR2 is YFSETQ. CDR3 bases: TGCGCCAGCAGCTTGGAGGGACAGGGTATTGATGAGCAGTTCTTC. This encodes CASSLEGQGIDEQFF.

J is TRBJ1-1 and V is TRBV7-2; the D gene is possibly TRBD1 (5 bases). This CDR3 spans 15 amino acids. Germline values: CDR1 SGHTA, CDR2 FQGNSA. V was pared by 1 base and J by 0 bases, with 9 bases between. CDR3 loop: CASSLVAGLNTEAFF. DNA for the CDR3: TGTGCCAGCAGCTTAGTCGCAGGGCTGAACACTGAAGCTTTCTTT.

This clone was observed a few times. The V call is TRBV19, the J call TRBJ1-3, with D unresolved. Germline CDR1 LNHDA, CDR2 SQIVND (reference sequence). There are 14 residues in the CDR3. V was cut by 4 bases and J by 2 bases, with 9 bases left in between. Here the CDR3 reads CASSNDLAGNTIYF. As DNA, the CDR3 is TGTGCCAGTAGTAACGACCTAGCTGGAAACACCATATATTTT. The variable domain in full, with the rest retrieved from reference TRBV19 and TRBJ1-3, is DGGITQSPKYLFRKEGQNVTLSCEQNLNHDAMYWYRQDPGQGLRLIYYSQIVNDFQKGDIAEGYSVSREKKESFPLTVTSAQKNPTAFYLCASSNDLAGNTIYFGEGSWLTVV.